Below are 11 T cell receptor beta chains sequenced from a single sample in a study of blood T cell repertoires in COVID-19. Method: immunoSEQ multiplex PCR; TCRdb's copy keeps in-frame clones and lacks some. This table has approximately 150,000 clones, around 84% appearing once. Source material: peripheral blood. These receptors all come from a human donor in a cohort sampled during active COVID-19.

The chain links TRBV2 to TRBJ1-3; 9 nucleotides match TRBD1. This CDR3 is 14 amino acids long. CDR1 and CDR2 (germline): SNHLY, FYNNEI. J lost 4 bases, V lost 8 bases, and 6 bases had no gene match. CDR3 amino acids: CASGRTGAGNTIYF. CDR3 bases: TGTGCCAGCGGAAGGACAGGGGCCGGAAACACCATATATTTT.

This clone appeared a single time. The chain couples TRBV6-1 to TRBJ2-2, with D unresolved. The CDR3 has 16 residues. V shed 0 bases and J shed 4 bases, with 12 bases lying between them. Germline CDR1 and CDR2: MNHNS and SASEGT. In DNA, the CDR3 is TGTGCCAGCAGTGAAGCGCAGGATACTGCCACCGGGGAGCTGTTTTTT. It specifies CASSEAQDTATGELFF.

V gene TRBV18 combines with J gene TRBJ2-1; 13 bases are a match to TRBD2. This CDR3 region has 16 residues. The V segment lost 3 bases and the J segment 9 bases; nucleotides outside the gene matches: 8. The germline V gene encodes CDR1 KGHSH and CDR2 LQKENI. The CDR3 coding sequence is TGTGCCAGCTCACCGATTCCGGGACTAGCGGGATCTGAGCAGTTCTTC. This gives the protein CASSPIPGLAGSEQFF. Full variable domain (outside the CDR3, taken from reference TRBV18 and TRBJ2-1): NAGVMQNPRHLVRRRGQEARLRCSPMKGHSHVYWYRQLPEEGLKFMVYLQKENIIDESGMPKERFSAEFPKEGPSILRIQQVVRGDSAAYFCASSPIPGLAGSEQFFGPGTRLTVL.

The CDR3 DNA reads TGTGCCAGCAGCGAGGCGCCAGGGGGCGCGGGCGGGGAGCTGTTTTTT. It encodes CASSEAPGGAGGELFF. The chain has TRBV9 and TRBJ2-2; 8 positions agree with TRBD1. Germline values: CDR1 SGDLS, CDR2 YYNGEE. There are 16 residues in the CDR3. V trimming: 3 bases; J trimming: 7 bases; junction bases outside the gene matches: 11.

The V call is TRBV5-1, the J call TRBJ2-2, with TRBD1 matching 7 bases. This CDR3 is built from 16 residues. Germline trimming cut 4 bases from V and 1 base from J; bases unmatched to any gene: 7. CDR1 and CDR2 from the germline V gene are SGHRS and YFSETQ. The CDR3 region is CASSPHRGLNTGELFF. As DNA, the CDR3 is TGCGCCAGCAGCCCACACAGGGGCCTGAACACCGGGGAGCTGTTTTTT. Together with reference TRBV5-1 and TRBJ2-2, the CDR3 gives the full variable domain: KAGVTQTPRYLIKTRGQQVTLSCSPISGHRSVSWYQQTPGQGLQFLFEYFSETQRNKGNFPGRFSGRQFSNSRSEMNVSTLELGDSALYLCASSPHRGLNTGELFFGEGSRLTVL.

The CDR3 nucleotides read TGTGCCAGCAGCTTCTCGGGACAGCCATCAGTGTGGCCCCAGCATTTT. Translated: CASSFSGQPSVWPQHF. The chain is built from TRBV5-6 and TRBJ1-5; 7 nucleotides line up with TRBD1. Germline V gives CDR1 SGHDT, CDR2 YYEEEE. This CDR3 comprises 16 residues. V was clipped by 2 bases and J by 9 bases; unmatched bases: 14.

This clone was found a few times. CDR3 amino acids: CSALEGTGGGTEAFF. The CDR3 DNA follows: TGCAGCGCCCTTGAGGGGACAGGGGGTGGTACTGAAGCTTTCTTT. The chain carries TRBV29-1 and TRBJ1-1, with 11 bases aligning to TRBD1. V shed 7 bases, J shed 5 bases, and the junction held 12 bases outside the gene matches. Germline loops: CDR1 SQVTM, CDR2 ANQGSEA. The CDR3 totals 15 residues.

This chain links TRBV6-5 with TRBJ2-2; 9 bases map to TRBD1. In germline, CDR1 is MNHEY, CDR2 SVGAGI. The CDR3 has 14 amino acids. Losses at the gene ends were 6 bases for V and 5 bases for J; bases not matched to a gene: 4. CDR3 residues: CASRETGGTGELFF. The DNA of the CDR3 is TGTGCCAGCAGGGAGACAGGGGGAACCGGGGAGCTGTTTTTT.

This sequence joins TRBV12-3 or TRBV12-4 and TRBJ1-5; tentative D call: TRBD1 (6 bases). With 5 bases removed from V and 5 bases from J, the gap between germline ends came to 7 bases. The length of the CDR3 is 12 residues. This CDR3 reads CASSDRYQPQHF. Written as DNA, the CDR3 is TGTGCCAGCAGTGACAGGTATCAGCCCCAGCATTTT.

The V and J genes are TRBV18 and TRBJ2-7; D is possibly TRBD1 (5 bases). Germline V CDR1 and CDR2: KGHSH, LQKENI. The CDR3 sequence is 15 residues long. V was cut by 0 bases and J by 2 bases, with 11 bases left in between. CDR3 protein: CASSPPLKGTYEQYV. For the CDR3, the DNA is TGTGCCAGCTCACCACCGTTAAAGGGGACCTACGAGCAGTACGTC.

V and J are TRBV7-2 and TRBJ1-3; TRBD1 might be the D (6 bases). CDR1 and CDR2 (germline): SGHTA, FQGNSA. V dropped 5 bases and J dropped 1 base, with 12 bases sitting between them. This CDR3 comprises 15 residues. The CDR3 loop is CASSPGVSSGNTIYF. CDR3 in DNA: TGTGCCAGCAGCCCAGGGGTTTCATCTGGAAACACCATATATTTT.